This T cell receptor beta chain was captured by sequencing in a study of blood T cells in healthy people across ages. In the study overall: Capturing about one barcoded beta molecule per two T cells was achieved by template switching. Whole-study findings and limits: Long-lived donors exceeded aged donors in naive CD4+ cells and diversity.

A minimum of 7 million PBMCs was isolated per sample. Per the germline V gene, CDR1 is DFQATT and CDR2 is SNEGSKA (reference sequence). CDR3 length equals 13 residues. The V gene end was trimmed by 5 bases and the J gene end by 5 bases; junction bases not matched to a gene: 6. The authors ran a second PCR of about 6 to 11 cycles using a sample-barcoded 5' primer and a J-beta primer mix. Each sample provided no less than 3 million CDR3-containing paired-end reads. TCRdb used MiXCR to reprocess the 5' RACE reads, holding one entry per CDR3 protein. The sample has some 1.7 million distinct CDR3 sequences, about 28% seen once. This clonotype was detected many times. The antigen is undetermined.

The clonotype originates from a woman aged 25-40 years in good health. The sample taken for sequencing was blood. The chain recombines TRBV20-1 with TRBJ2-5; 9 nucleotides agree with TRBD1. In DNA form, the CDR3 reads TGCAGTGCTTCACAGGGGGCAGAGGAGACCCAGTACTTC. Amino acid sequence: CSASQGAEETQYF.